Sequencing of this T cell receptor beta chain was carried out in a study of human T cells and chemical hapten exposure. Study-level results: DPC sensitization produced no change in TCRs with frequency above 1 in 1000. Controls formed significantly fewer large CDR3 similarity clusters than expanded TCRs did.

This clonotype was picked up many times. Its antigen is currently unknown. TCRdb independently ran MiXCR on the RACE reads; one entry per CDR3 protein. Of 350,000 to 400,000 distinct CDR3 sequences in the sample, 4% to 6% were seen once. The time point: pre-sensitization, week 0. The treatment was: therapeutic diphenylcyclopropenone sensitization with weekly scalp DPC. Germline V gives CDR1 DFQATT, CDR2 SNEGSKA (reference sequence). CDR3 size: 15 residues. The V gene lost 2 bases and the J gene lost 10 bases, with 23 bases spanning the gap. The clonotype originates from a woman between 50 and 59 years old with alopecia areata. Some clones in this sample may be carry-over from other donors' samples. Sequencing used whole blood, obtained in connection with sensitization to the hapten diphenylcyclopropenone (DPC). The chain couples TRBV20-1 to TRBJ1-1; weak D call: TRBD1 (5 bases). The CDR3 DNA is TGCAGTGCTAGAACCCCGAGCGGGACGGATGAGGGAGCTTTCTTT. It is translated as CSARTPSGTDEGAFF.